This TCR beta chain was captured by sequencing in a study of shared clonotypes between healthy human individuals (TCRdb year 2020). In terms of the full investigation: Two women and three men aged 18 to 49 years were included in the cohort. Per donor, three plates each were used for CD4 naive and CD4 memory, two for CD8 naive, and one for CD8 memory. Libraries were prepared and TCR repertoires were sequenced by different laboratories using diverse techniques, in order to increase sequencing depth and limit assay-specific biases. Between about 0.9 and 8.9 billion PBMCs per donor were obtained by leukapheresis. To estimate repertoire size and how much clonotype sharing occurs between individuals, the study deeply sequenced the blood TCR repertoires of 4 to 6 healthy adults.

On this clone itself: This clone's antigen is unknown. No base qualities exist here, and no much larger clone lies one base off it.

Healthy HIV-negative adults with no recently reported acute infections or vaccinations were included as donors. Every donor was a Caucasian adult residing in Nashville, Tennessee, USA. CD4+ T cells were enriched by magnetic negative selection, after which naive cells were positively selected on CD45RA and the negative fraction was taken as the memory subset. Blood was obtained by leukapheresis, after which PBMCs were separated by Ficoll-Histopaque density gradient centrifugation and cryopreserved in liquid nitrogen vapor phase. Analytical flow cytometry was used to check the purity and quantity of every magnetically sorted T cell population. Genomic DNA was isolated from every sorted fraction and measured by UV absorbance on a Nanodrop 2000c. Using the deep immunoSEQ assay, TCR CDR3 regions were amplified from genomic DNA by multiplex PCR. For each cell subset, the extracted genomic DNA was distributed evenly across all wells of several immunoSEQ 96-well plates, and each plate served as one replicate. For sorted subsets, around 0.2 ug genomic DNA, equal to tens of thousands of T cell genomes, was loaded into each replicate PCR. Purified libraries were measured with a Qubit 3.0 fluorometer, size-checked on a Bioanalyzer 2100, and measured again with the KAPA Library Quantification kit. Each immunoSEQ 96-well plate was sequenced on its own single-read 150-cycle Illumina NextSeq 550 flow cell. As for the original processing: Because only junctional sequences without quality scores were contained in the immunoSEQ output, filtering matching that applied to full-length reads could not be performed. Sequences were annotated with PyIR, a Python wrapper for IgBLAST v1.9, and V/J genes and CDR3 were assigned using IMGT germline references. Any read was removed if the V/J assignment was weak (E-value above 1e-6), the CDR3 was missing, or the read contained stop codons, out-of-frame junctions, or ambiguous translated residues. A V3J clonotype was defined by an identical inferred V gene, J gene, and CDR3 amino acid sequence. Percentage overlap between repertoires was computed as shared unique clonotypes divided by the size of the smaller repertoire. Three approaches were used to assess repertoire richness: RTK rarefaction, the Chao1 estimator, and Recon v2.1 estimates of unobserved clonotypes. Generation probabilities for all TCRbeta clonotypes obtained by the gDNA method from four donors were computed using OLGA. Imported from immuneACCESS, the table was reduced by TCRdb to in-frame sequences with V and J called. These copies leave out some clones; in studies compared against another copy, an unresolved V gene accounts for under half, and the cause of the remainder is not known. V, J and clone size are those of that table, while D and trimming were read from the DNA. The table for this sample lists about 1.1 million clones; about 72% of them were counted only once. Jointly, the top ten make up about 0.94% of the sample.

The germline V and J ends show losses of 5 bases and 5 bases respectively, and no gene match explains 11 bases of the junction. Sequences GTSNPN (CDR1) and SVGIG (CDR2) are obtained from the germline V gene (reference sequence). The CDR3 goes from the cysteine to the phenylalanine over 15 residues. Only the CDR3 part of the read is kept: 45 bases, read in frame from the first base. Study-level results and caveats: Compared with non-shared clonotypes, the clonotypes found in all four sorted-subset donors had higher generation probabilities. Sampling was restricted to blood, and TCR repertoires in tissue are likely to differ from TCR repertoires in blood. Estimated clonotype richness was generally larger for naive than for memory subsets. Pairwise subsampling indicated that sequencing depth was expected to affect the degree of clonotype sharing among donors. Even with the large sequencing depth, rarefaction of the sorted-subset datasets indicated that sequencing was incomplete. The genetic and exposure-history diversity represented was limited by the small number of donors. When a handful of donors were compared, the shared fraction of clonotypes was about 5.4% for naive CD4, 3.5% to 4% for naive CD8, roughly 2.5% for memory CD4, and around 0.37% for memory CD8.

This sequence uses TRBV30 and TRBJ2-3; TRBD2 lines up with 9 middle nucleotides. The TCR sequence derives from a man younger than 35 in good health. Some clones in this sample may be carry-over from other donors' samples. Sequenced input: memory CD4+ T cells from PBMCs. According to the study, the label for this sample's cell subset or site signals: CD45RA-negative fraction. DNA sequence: TGTGCCTGGTCCCCTTGGGGTAGCGGGAGAGATACGCAGTATTTT. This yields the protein CAWSPWGSGRDTQYF.